This TCR beta chain was sequenced during a study of control samples from healthy donors and cancer patients. Data came from immunoSEQ multiplex PCR; TCRdb stores just in-frame clones and leaves some out. The sample has some 71,000 clones, over 75% seen once. The V segment lost 2 bases and the J segment 8 bases; nucleotides outside the gene matches: 3. Per germline, CDR1 WNHNN and CDR2 SYGVQD (reference sequence). The CDR3 sequence is 14 residues long. This clone occurred once. This TCR derives from a woman in her 50s with colorectal cancer. The V and J genes are TRBV10-1 and TRBJ2-1, with TRBD1 matching over 10 bases. Specimen: PBMCs. The CDR3: CASSEGTGVYEQFF. In nucleotides, the CDR3 is TGCGCCAGCAGTGAGGGGACAGGGGTCTATGAGCAGTTCTTC.